This T cell receptor beta chain is drawn from a study of PD-L1 blockade in urothelial cancer. Background on the study: Of 28 to 35 patients, about 24 were males with bladder-origin urothelial cancer. Study patients had been treated with 0 to 3 previous chemotherapy regimens. Blood was tested 3 weeks (second dose) and 6 weeks into treatment. A median blood sample held about 150,000 T cells and about 83,000 unique TCRs.

This clone was counted between two and nine times. Measured with immunoSEQ multiplex PCR; TCRdb has only the in-frame clones, and not every one. The table includes more than 75,000 clones, 90% detected once. This CDR3 spans 16 amino acids. Trimming cost V 5 bases and J 14 bases; bases outside gene matches: 23. The germline V gene encodes CDR1 SGHAT and CDR2 FQNNGV. This rearrangement joins TRBV11-2 to TRBJ1-2, with 7 bases that match TRBD1. This TCR derives from a man aged 60-69 years with urothelial cancer. The source was PBMCs, collected around atezolizumab (anti-PD-L1) treatment. CDR3 sequence: CASSPVGGKGAGVLTF. CDR3 DNA: TGTGCCAGCAGCCCGGTAGGGGGGAAGGGGGCCGGAGTTTTAACCTTC.